This T cell receptor beta chain was sequenced for a study of shared clonotypes between healthy human individuals. From germline, CDR1 is SEHNR and CDR2 FQNEAQ (reference sequence). CDR3 length: 15 residues. Trimming took 3 bases from V and 4 from J; bases not matched to a gene: 4. This clone was seen more than once but under ten times. What it recognizes is unknown. TCRdb keeps only in-frame clones here, not all; method: immunoSEQ multiplex PCR. This table holds around 500,000 clones, over 65% found once. General study findings and limits: Limitation of the genetic and exposure-history diversity represented came from the few donors.

This receptor was obtained from a woman aged 40 to 55 in good health. Some clones in this sample may be carry-over from other donors' samples. The genes are TRBV7-9 and TRBJ2-5, with 11 bases matching TRBD1. Input material: PBMCs. Here the CDR3 reads CASSFSDRGPETQYF. In DNA, the CDR3 is TGTGCCAGCAGCTTCTCGGACAGGGGGCCAGAGACCCAGTACTTC.